Below, 22 T cell receptor beta chains from the same sample are listed, as sequenced in a study of graft-versus-host responses after intestinal transplantation. The table came from immunoSEQ multiplex PCR; TCRdb's copy has only in-frame clones and leaves some out. The data hold more than 50,000 clones, with about 89% observed a single time. The sample here was PBMCs, taken 662 days after intestinal transplant. These receptors all stem from a human patient who received an intestinal transplant, so some T cells may come from the graft donor.

In this sample, this clone turned up a few times. The chain employs TRBV30 and TRBJ2-3; no reliable D call. The CDR3 loop spans 14 amino acids. V lost 3 bases to trimming and J lost 2 bases, with 12 bases between them. CDR1 is GTSNPN, CDR2 SVGIG, per germline (reference sequence). CDR3 residues: CAWSPGILTDTQYF. Here the CDR3 DNA reads TGTGCCTGGAGCCCTGGTATCCTCACAGATACGCAGTATTTT. The full variable domain, with the rest looked up from reference TRBV30 and TRBJ2-3, is SQTIHQWPATLVQPVGSPLSLECTVEGTSNPNLYWYRQAAGRGLQLLFYSVGIGQISSEVPQNLSASRPQDRQFILSSKKLLLSDSGFYLCAWSPGILTDTQYFGPGTRLTVL.

This clone has more than one count but fewer than ten. This chain uses TRBV2 with TRBJ1-5; 7 bases align to TRBD1. Germline CDR1 is SNHLY and CDR2 is FYNNEI. The V gene end was trimmed by 7 bases and the J gene end by 3 bases; junction bases not matched to a gene: 6. CDR3 length: 14 residues. CDR3 nucleotides: TGTGCCAGCACCACGGACAGGATCAATCAGCCCCAGCATTTT. Amino acids: CASTTDRINQPQHF.

J is TRBJ1-6 and V is TRBV13; D possibly corresponds to TRBD1 (5 bases). The CDR3 spans 13 residues. V was cut by 5 bases and J by 8 bases, with 10 bases left in between. Germline values: CDR1 PRHDT, CDR2 FYEKMQ (reference sequence). The CDR3 coding sequence is TGTGCCAGCAGCCTTGGGACCTATTCACCCCTCCACTTT. Amino acids: CASSLGTYSPLHF.

The chain is built from TRBV5-1 and TRBJ1-2; D gene uncertain. This CDR3 contains 14 residues. Trimming shortened V by 0 bases and J by 3 bases, and 9 bases separated the two germline ends. Germline loops: CDR1 SGHRS, CDR2 YFSETQ. The CDR3 is CASSLAPRDYGYTF. The CDR3 DNA is TGCGCCAGCAGCTTGGCCCCACGGGACTATGGCTACACCTTC.

In its sample, this clone was seen once. The rearrangement uses TRBV9 and TRBJ1-3; no reliable D call. V was trimmed by 3 bases and J by 0 bases, leaving 13 bases between them. CDR1 SGDLS and CDR2 YYNGEE come from the germline V gene. This CDR3 region has 16 residues. In DNA form, the CDR3 reads TGTGCCAGCAGCGCCTACCAACACAACTCTGGAAACACCATATATTTT. Protein: CASSAYQHNSGNTIYF.

V gene TRBV7-3 combines with J gene TRBJ2-1, with D perhaps being TRBD1 or TRBD2 (5 bases each). This CDR3 contains 17 residues. V gave up 3 bases and J gave up 5 bases, with 20 bases separating them. CDR1 is SGHTA and CDR2 is FQGTGA in the germline V gene. DNA of the CDR3: TGTGCCAGCAGCTTCGAAGGGACCCGGGCCGCGAACAATGAGCAGTTCTTC. It specifies CASSFEGTRAANNEQFF.

V is TRBV6-5 and J is TRBJ2-5, with 12 bases aligning to TRBD1. This CDR3 has 15 amino acids. V lost 2 bases and J lost 6; bases outside the gene matches: 4. Germline-derived CDR1 and CDR2 are MNHEY and SVGAGI. The CDR3 DNA is TGTGCCAGCAGTTACGAGGGACAGGGGGCAAAGACCCAGTACTTC. Encoded protein: CASSYEGQGAKTQYF.

The CDR3 nucleotides are TGTGCCAGTAGAAACCCGGGACAGCCCATTAGCTATGGCTACACCTTC. Residues: CASRNPGQPISYGYTF. This chain connects TRBV19 to TRBJ1-2, with 7 bases lining up with TRBD1. Germline V gives CDR1 LNHDA, CDR2 SQIVND (reference sequence). The V and J ends lost 6 bases and 4 bases, in that order; junction bases with no gene match: 14. The CDR3 runs to 16 residues.

The genes are TRBV27 and TRBJ1-5; a weak D match, TRBD1 (5 bases). The CDR3 contains 13 residues. Trimming took 2 bases from V and 4 from J, leaving 6 bases between them. Germline V CDR1 and CDR2: MNHEY, SMNVEV (reference sequence). CDR3 protein: CASSLAGNQPQHF. CDR3 coding DNA: TGTGCCAGCAGTTTAGCAGGGAATCAGCCCCAGCATTTT.

The chain joins TRBV4-1 to TRBJ2-7, with 9 bases that match TRBD2. Losses at the gene ends were 6 bases for V and 2 bases for J; bases not matched to a gene: 14. This CDR3 has 17 amino acids. The V gene's germline CDR1 is MGHRA and CDR2 YSYEKL. CDR3 sequence (DNA): TGCGCCAGCAGTATGGCGGGGGGGCCAAAGCACCCCTACGAGCAGTACTTC. This sequence encodes CASSMAGGPKHPYEQYF.

The V and J genes are TRBV27 and TRBJ2-1, with D possibly called TRBD1 or TRBD2 (5 bases each). Deletions cut 3 bases from V and 10 bases from J, with 19 bases between. The germline CDR1 and CDR2 sequences are MNHEY and SMNVEV (reference sequence). The CDR3 runs to 15 residues. This chain's CDR3 is CASSLSGLGRTEQFF. CDR3 nucleotide sequence: TGTGCCAGCAGTTTGTCAGGACTGGGGCGCACGGAGCAGTTCTTC.

The chain couples TRBV25-1 to TRBJ1-2; D uncertain. Germline values: CDR1 MGHDK, CDR2 SYGVNS. V dropped 4 bases and J dropped 4 bases, with 16 bases sitting between them. There are 15 residues in the CDR3. For the CDR3, the DNA is TGTGCCAGCAGTGGAAACGAACAGAGCACCTATGGCTACACCTTC. Translating it yields CASSGNEQSTYGYTF.

This chain joins TRBV7-2 and TRBJ2-3; D is unclear. The CDR3 runs 14 residues. CDR1 is SGHTA and CDR2 is FQGNSA in the germline V gene. With 0 bases removed from V and 3 bases from J, the gap between germline ends came to 7 bases. CDR3 nucleotides: TGTGCCAGCAGCTTAGCCCTCGTAACAGATACGCAGTATTTT. Residues: CASSLALVTDTQYF.

This clone was recorded once. The V gene is TRBV9, the J gene TRBJ1-3, with D tentatively TRBD1 (6 bases). CDR1 SGDLS and CDR2 YYNGEE come from the germline V gene. The CDR3 has 15 amino acids. V lost 3 bases, J lost 2 bases, and 12 bases lay in between. The CDR3 DNA is TGTGCCAGCAGCGGAGGCAGGGGAGCTGGAAACACCATATATTTT. It encodes CASSGGRGAGNTIYF.

The chain uses TRBV28 and TRBJ2-5, with D possibly being TRBD1 (5 bases). The CDR3 length is 15 residues. V shed 4 bases and J shed 2 bases, with 14 bases lying between them. The germline V gene encodes CDR1 MDHEN and CDR2 SYDVKM. Written as DNA, the CDR3 is TGTGCCAGCAGTTCGGACCGGACATCACAAGAGACCCAGTACTTC. Translated, it gives CASSSDRTSQETQYF.

The chain couples TRBV19 to TRBJ2-7, with D possibly TRBD1 on 5 matching bases. The CDR3 consists of 14 residues. The V end was cut by 4 bases, the J end by 4 bases, with 14 bases between. Per germline, CDR1 LNHDA and CDR2 SQIVND (reference sequence). The CDR3 reads CASSTSRVKYEQYF. The CDR3 nucleotides are TGTGCCAGTAGTACGAGCAGGGTAAAGTACGAGCAGTACTTC.

The rearrangement links TRBV6-1 to TRBJ2-2, with D perhaps matching TRBD1 or TRBD2 (5 bases each). Per the germline V gene, CDR1 is MNHNS and CDR2 is SASEGT. Trimming removed 6 bases at V and 4 bases at J, with 15 bases between. The CDR3 contains 15 residues. The chain's CDR3 is CASRPLLRGTGELFF. The CDR3 DNA reads TGTGCCAGCAGACCTTTATTGAGGGGCACCGGGGAGCTGTTTTTT.

The CDR3 loop reads CASSLGTDALNEAFF. The DNA for the CDR3 is TGTGCCAGCAGCTTAGGGACAGATGCTTTAAATGAAGCTTTCTTT. This chain uses TRBV7-9 with TRBJ1-1; D may be TRBD1 (6 bases). Germline CDR1 SEHNR, CDR2 FQNEAQ (reference sequence). V gave up 1 base and J gave up 7 bases, with 16 bases separating them. This CDR3 is 15 amino acids long.

This chain uses TRBV21-1 with TRBJ1-5. TRBV21-1 is annotated as a pseudogene. The CDR3 extends over 15 amino acids. CDR3 bases: TGTGCCAGCGGTTTTAGGATTGGGAGCAATCAGCCCCAGCATTTT. Translated, it gives CASGFRIGSNQPQHF.

The chain uses TRBV5-6 and TRBJ2-1; D gene uncertain. V was pared by 4 bases and J by 6 bases, with 5 bases between. CDR1 and CDR2 from the germline V gene are SGHDT and YYEEEE. The CDR3 has 11 residues. DNA for the CDR3: TGTGCCAGCAGCCGATTCAATGAGCAGTTCTTC. Translated, it gives CASSRFNEQFF.

The chain is built from TRBV6-5 and TRBJ2-2; unclear D gene. Germline-derived CDR1 and CDR2 are MNHEY and SVGAGI. Between the trimmed V and J ends, which lost 0 bases and 5 bases, there was a span of 7 bases. This CDR3 spans 14 amino acids. The CDR3 spells CASSYSPRTGELFF. The CDR3 nucleotides read TGTGCCAGCAGTTACTCACCCAGGACCGGGGAGCTGTTTTTT.

The chain uses TRBV12-5 and TRBJ2-5, with D possibly being TRBD1 or TRBD2 (6 bases each). There are 14 residues in the CDR3. The V end lost 3 bases, the J end lost 3 bases, and 11 bases lay between the germline ends. CDR1 LGHNT and CDR2 FRNRAP come from the germline V gene. CDR3 DNA: TGTGCTAGTGGTTTTGGGGGGCCCAAAGAGACCCAGTACTTC. Translating gives CASGFGGPKETQYF.